This entry concerns a single TCR beta chain. Its specificity is not known. This record belongs to a study of cytomegalovirus exposure and HLA in healthy donors. With V trimmed by 2 bases and J by 1 base, 10 bases remained unmatched. The CDR3 loop spans 18 amino acids. PCR was performed using 60 Vbeta and 13 Jbeta primers. Generated by immunoSEQ multiplex PCR, the TCRdb table keeps only in-frame clones and is missing some. The sample holds some 110,000 clones, around three quarters seen once. Study outcomes and limitations: Donors were assumed by presence/absence analyses to have roughly uniform sequencing depth. A list of more than 150 TCR beta chains associated with cytomegalovirus was given. A later analysis by the authors found several of the most significant clusters apparently linked to common viral pathogens. In a later analysis, HLA-C alleles had the fewest associated TCRs, DRB1 alleles the most.

Sequencing was carried out using PBMCs. V is TRBV6-7 and J is TRBJ2-2; TRBD2 matches 7 bases. TRBV6-7 is an ORF, with its function uncertain. The clonotype comes from a woman in her thirties or forties in good health and CMV-seropositive. CDR3 sequence (DNA): TGTGCCAGCAGTTACCCCTCCTCTAGCGGACGGAACACCGGGGAGCTGTTTTTT. It encodes CASSYPSSSGRNTGELFF.